The 21 T cell receptor beta chains below were found in one sample sequenced in a study of CD8 T cells in ankylosing spondylitis. One entry per CDR3 protein results from TCRdb running MiXCR on the 5' RACE reads. Counted here are 250,000 or so distinct CDR3 sequences, about 10% occurring once; the ten biggest clones make up less than 3%. The sequencing sample was made of blood, either unsorted or a sorted T cell fraction (not recorded which). Receptors were obtained from a male donor with ankylosing spondylitis or in good health (not recorded which).

The sample holds many counts of this clonotype. The chain combines TRBV10-3 with TRBJ1-4, with D unresolved. Germline V gene lookup returns CDR1 ENHRY and CDR2 SYGVKD. Trimming left V 0 bases short and J 8 bases short, with 10 bases between. There are 14 residues in the CDR3. CDR3: CAISESAAIEKLFF. For the CDR3, the DNA is TGTGCCATCAGTGAGTCGGCAGCTATAGAAAAACTGTTTTTT.

This clonotype was counted ten times or more. J is TRBJ2-3 and V is TRBV25-1, with TRBD2 identical over 7 bases. Germline assignment: CDR1 MGHDK and CDR2 SYGVNS. This CDR3 spans 19 amino acids. Losses at the gene ends were 2 bases for V and 0 bases for J; bases not matched to a gene: 14. The CDR3 DNA is TGTGCCAGCAGTGAAGTTGGGAGACTAGCCCGACCTAGCACAGATACGCAGTATTTT. Amino acids: CASSEVGRLARPSTDTQYF.

This clonotype was observed at least ten times. The genes are TRBV4-2 and TRBJ2-1; D may correspond to TRBD1 or TRBD2 (5 bases each). V dropped 0 bases and J dropped 6 bases, with 15 bases sitting between them. Germline CDR1 and CDR2: LGHNA and YNFKEQ. The CDR3 has 16 residues. The DNA of the CDR3 is TGTGCCAGCAGCCAAGATCGGGCTAGTGGGGGCAATGAGCAGTTCTTC. Amino acid sequence: CASSQDRASGGNEQFF.

This clonotype has more than one count but fewer than ten. The CDR3 nucleotides are TGTGCCAGTAGTGAGACAGGGGGTGACCAAGAGACCCAGTACTTC. Its translation is CASSETGGDQETQYF. The V and J genes are TRBV19 and TRBJ2-5; 9 bases agree with TRBD1. This CDR3 comprises 15 residues. Germline values: CDR1 LNHDA, CDR2 SQIVND (reference sequence). Trimming at V came to 5 bases and at J to 0 bases, leaving 4 bases not matched to a gene. The whole variable domain, filled in from reference TRBV19 and TRBJ2-5, reads DGGITQSPKYLFRKEGQNVTLSCEQNLNHDAMYWYRQDPGQGLRLIYYSQIVNDFQKGDIAEGYSVSREKKESFPLTVTSAQKNPTAFYLCASSETGGDQETQYFGPGTRLLVL.

In this sample, this clonotype turned up a few times. The chain has TRBV28 and TRBJ1-1; D not resolved. Germline V CDR1 and CDR2: MDHEN, SYDVKM. The CDR3 consists of 12 residues. V lost 4 bases, J lost 13 bases, and 16 bases lay in between. CDR3 bases: TGTGCCAGCAGTTCCCTAGTCAGGAGAGTTTTCTTT. Translating it yields CASSSLVRRVFF.

In this sample, this clonotype turned up many times. The chain is built from TRBV7-2 and TRBJ1-2, with unresolved D. V was shortened by 5 bases and J by 8 bases, with 21 bases between the two germline ends. From germline, CDR1 is SGHTA and CDR2 FQGNSA. The CDR3 consists of 15 residues. CDR3 in amino acids: CASSDYMAVTGGYTF. CDR3 DNA: TGTGCCAGCAGCGACTACATGGCGGTTACGGGAGGCTACACCTTC.

This clonotype was counted at least ten times. This chain links TRBV12-3 or TRBV12-4 with TRBJ2-3; 11 nucleotides line up with TRBD2. Trimming removed 5 bases from V and 5 bases from J; junction bases left unmatched: 3. The CDR3 has 14 residues. In nucleotides, the CDR3 is TGTGCCAGCAGTACCGGACTAGCGGGAGATACGCAGTATTTT. Its translation is CASSTGLAGDTQYF.

This clonotype was seen at least ten times. This chain connects TRBV20-1 to TRBJ2-5, with unresolved D. V lost 0 bases and J 1 base, leaving 9 bases between the germline ends. Germline lookup yields CDR1 DFQATT and CDR2 SNEGSKA (reference sequence). The length of the CDR3 is 14 residues. The CDR3 spells CSARDLSPQETQYF. The CDR3 nucleotides read TGCAGTGCTAGAGATTTAAGCCCCCAAGAGACCCAGTACTTC.

The rearrangement uses TRBV4-1 and TRBJ1-5; D gene uncertain. CDR1 MGHRA and CDR2 YSYEKL come from the germline V gene. This CDR3 contains 15 residues. Trimming removed 3 bases at V and 1 base at J, with 10 bases between. CDR3 residues: CASSHLYGSNQPQHF. CDR3 nucleotides: TGCGCCAGCAGCCATTTGTACGGAAGCAATCAGCCCCAGCATTTT.

This chain uses TRBV4-2 with TRBJ2-7; the match to TRBD2 covers 7 bases. CDR3 length: 15 residues. Germline CDR1 reads LGHNA; CDR2 reads YNFKEQ. V was pared by 1 base and J by 7 bases, with 10 bases of the junction left unmatched. CDR3 sequence (DNA): TGTGCCAGCAGCCAAGGAAGGGGCGGGAGAAGTGAGCAGTACTTC. Translating it yields CASSQGRGGRSEQYF.

This clonotype was recorded at least ten times. The V call is TRBV20-1, the J call TRBJ2-3, with TRBD2 as a possible D gene (5 bases). The V gene's germline CDR1 is DFQATT and CDR2 SNEGSKA (reference sequence). This CDR3 contains 15 residues. V was trimmed by 1 base and J by 4 bases, leaving 15 bases between them. CDR3 DNA sequence: TGCAGTGCTAGAGCCCTAGCCGCGACTCCAGATACGCAGTATTTT. Translated: CSARALAATPDTQYF.

This clonotype was detected many times. This sequence joins TRBV20-1 and TRBJ2-2; 11 nucleotides match TRBD2. This CDR3 is built from 18 residues. J gave up 3 bases and V 2 bases, and 11 bases lay outside the gene matches. Germline V gene data show CDR1 as DFQATT and CDR2 as SNEGSKA (reference sequence). The CDR3 spells CSARQEWLAGGYTGELFF. The CDR3 nucleotides read TGCAGTGCTAGACAGGAATGGTTAGCGGGAGGGTACACCGGGGAGCTGTTTTTT.

This clonotype was seen repeatedly, ten times or more. The chain recombines TRBV5-6 with TRBJ2-1; D is ambiguous. Germline values: CDR1 SGHDT, CDR2 YYEEEE. V lost 1 base to trimming and J lost 8 bases, with 19 bases between them. This CDR3 is built from 16 residues. CDR3 DNA: TGTGCCAGCAGCTTGCCTTCGGGCCGGTTGGACCATGAGCAGTTCTTC. Translating it yields CASSLPSGRLDHEQFF.

This clonotype came up many times. V gene TRBV20-1 combines with J gene TRBJ2-3; D is possibly TRBD2 (5 bases). The CDR3 sequence is 15 residues long. V was pared by 5 bases and J by 4 bases, with 19 bases between. The germline gives CDR1 DFQATT, CDR2 SNEGSKA (reference sequence). CDR3 in DNA: TGCAGTGCTGGGGAGCGGATCTGGTCCCCAGATACGCAGTATTTT. Protein sequence: CSAGERIWSPDTQYF.

This clonotype was found many times. The rearrangement links TRBV11-2 to TRBJ2-1, with D perhaps TRBD2 (6 bases). This CDR3 contains 15 residues. Trimming shortened V by 7 bases and J by 7 bases, and 20 bases separated the two germline ends. The germline V gene encodes CDR1 SGHAT and CDR2 FQNNGV. The CDR3 DNA is TGTGCCAGCACCGAAGGTGGGACTCTCAAGAATGAGCAGTTCTTC. Amino acids: CASTEGGTLKNEQFF.

Turning to this clonotype: Mismatch with germline at one junction end may stem from a read error. The chain employs TRBV12-3 or TRBV12-4 and TRBJ2-7; TRBD1 matches at 9 bases. This CDR3 spans 17 amino acids. CDR3 residues: CCARATPGTGRSYEQYF. The CDR3, as DNA: TGCTGCGCTAGAGCCACACCCGGGACAGGGCGATCCTACGAGCAGTACTTC.

This clonotype was recorded at least ten times. The chain recombines TRBV6-1 with TRBJ1-6; no clear D. CDR1 and CDR2 from the germline V gene are MNHNS and SASEGT. The CDR3 contains 14 residues. V lost 5 bases, J lost 8 bases, and 13 bases lay in between. CDR3 sequence (DNA): TGTGCCAGCAGTACCTTAGGTGGTGATTCACCCCTCCACTTT. It is translated as CASSTLGGDSPLHF.

At least ten counts were recorded for this clonotype. The chain couples TRBV12-3 or TRBV12-4 to TRBJ1-1; D gene uncertain. The CDR3 consists of 15 residues. V gave up 1 base and J gave up 1 base, with 10 bases separating them. As DNA, the CDR3 is TGTGCCAGCAGTTTAGAACCGTGGGGGAACACTGAAGCTTTCTTT. It translates to CASSLEPWGNTEAFF.

This clonotype was seen ten or more times. This rearrangement joins TRBV5-1 to TRBJ2-1; no reliable D call. The germline V gene has CDR1 SGHRS and CDR2 YFSETQ. V lost 0 bases, J lost 13 bases, and 11 bases lay in between. This CDR3 has 12 amino acids. The CDR3 is CASSLELRQQFF. The CDR3 coding sequence is TGCGCCAGCAGCTTGGAGTTGCGGCAACAGTTCTTC.

This clonotype was picked up many times. The CDR3, as DNA: TGCAGTGCCCTAAGGACAGAAAACACCGGGGAGCTGTTTTTT. Its translation is CSALRTENTGELFF. This sequence joins TRBV20-1 and TRBJ2-2; D may be TRBD1 (6 bases). The V gene lost 6 bases and the J gene lost 2 bases, with 13 bases spanning the gap. Germline lookup yields CDR1 DFQATT and CDR2 SNEGSKA (reference sequence). CDR3 length: 14 residues.

This clonotype has only a few counts. The CDR3 is CASSPQTGGSDTQYF. As DNA, the CDR3 is TGTGCCAGCTCACCCCAGACCGGGGGCTCAGATACGCAGTATTTT. The chain joins TRBV18 to TRBJ2-3, with D perhaps given as TRBD1 or TRBD2 (6 bases each). Germline V CDR1 and CDR2: KGHSH, LQKENI. This CDR3 spans 15 amino acids. V was pared by 3 bases and J by 4 bases, with 14 bases between. Together with reference TRBV18 and TRBJ2-3, the CDR3 gives the full variable domain: NAGVMQNPRHLVRRRGQEARLRCSPMKGHSHVYWYRQLPEEGLKFMVYLQKENIIDESGMPKERFSAEFPKEGPSILRIQQVVRGDSAAYFCASSPQTGGSDTQYFGPGTRLTVL.